Listed below are T cell receptor beta chains from one sample, sequenced in a study of blood T cell repertoires in COVID-19. Generated by immunoSEQ multiplex PCR, the TCRdb table keeps only in-frame clones and is missing some. This table has 71,000 or so clones, roughly nine tenths appearing once. Sequenced material: peripheral blood. These receptors were collected from a woman between 18 and 29 years old with acute or convalescent COVID-19. Each CDR3 is given with its conserved first and last residue. The order of the fields is clone size, J gene, D gene, V gene, CDR3 protein, CDR3 DNA. The D gene is left open where the match is weak. The listing skips clone size in some rows; elsewhere it reads once, few, many or a size class.

abundance: -
j_gene: TRBJ1-2
d_gene: TRBD1
v_gene: TRBV4-1
CDR3aa: CASSQAQQGTGYGYTF
CDR3nt: TGCGCCAGCAGCCAAGCTCAACAGGGGACAGGGTATGGCTACACCTTC

abundance: few
j_gene: TRBJ2-7
d_gene: -
v_gene: TRBV7-9
CDR3aa: CASSPRVGSLEQYF
CDR3nt: TGTGCCAGCAGCCCTCGAGTAGGGAGTCTTGAGCAGTACTTC

abundance: -
j_gene: TRBJ1-1
d_gene: -
v_gene: TRBV29-1
CDR3aa: CSVQRGNTEAFF
CDR3nt: TGCAGCGTCCAGCGTGGGAACACTGAAGCTTTCTTT

abundance: -
j_gene: TRBJ1-4
d_gene: -
v_gene: TRBV28
CDR3aa: CASSFPQGSNEKLFF
CDR3nt: TGTGCCAGCAGTTTCCCACAGGGATCTAATGAAAAACTGTTTTTT

abundance: -
j_gene: TRBJ2-5
d_gene: TRBD2
v_gene: TRBV7-9
CDR3aa: CASSSTSGPQETQYF
CDR3nt: TGTGCCAGCAGCTCGACTAGCGGGCCCCAAGAGACCCAGTACTTC

abundance: -
j_gene: TRBJ1-2
d_gene: -
v_gene: TRBV30
CDR3aa: CAWSAGQGGYTF
CDR3nt: TGTGCCTGGAGTGCCGGACAAGGAGGCTACACCTTC

abundance: -
j_gene: TRBJ1-6
d_gene: TRBD1
v_gene: TRBV30
CDR3aa: CAWSVGGLSYNSPLHF
CDR3nt: TGTGCCTGGAGTGTAGGGGGCCTCTCCTATAATTCACCCCTCCACTTT

abundance: -
j_gene: TRBJ2-6
d_gene: TRBD1
v_gene: TRBV4-2
CDR3aa: CASSQRPDRGLVPGANVLTF
CDR3nt: TGTGCCAGCAGCCAAAGGCCCGACAGGGGACTGGTTCCTGGGGCCAACGTCCTGACTTTC

abundance: -
j_gene: TRBJ1-2
d_gene: -
v_gene: TRBV30
CDR3aa: CAWRGDKAGYTF
CDR3nt: TGTGCCTGGAGGGGTGACAAGGCTGGCTACACCTTC

abundance: -
j_gene: TRBJ2-7
d_gene: TRBD2
v_gene: TRBV10-3
CDR3aa: CAISSAGGLYEQYF
CDR3nt: TGTGCCATCAGCTCAGCGGGGGGACTGTACGAGCAGTACTTC

abundance: -
j_gene: TRBJ1-5
d_gene: -
v_gene: TRBV28
CDR3aa: CASTGGNQPQHF
CDR3nt: TGTGCCAGCACGGGGGGCAATCAGCCCCAGCATTTT

abundance: -
j_gene: TRBJ1-2
d_gene: -
v_gene: TRBV24-1
CDR3aa: CATGTRDTNYGYTF
CDR3nt: TGTGCCACGGGGACCCGGGACACAAACTATGGCTACACCTTC

abundance: once
j_gene: TRBJ1-1
d_gene: TRBD1
v_gene: TRBV7-9
CDR3aa: CASSRTGRTTEAFF
CDR3nt: TGTGCCAGCAGCAGGACAGGGCGGACCACTGAAGCTTTCTTT

abundance: few
j_gene: TRBJ2-1
d_gene: TRBD2
v_gene: TRBV28
CDR3aa: CASNPGGGVYNEQFF
CDR3nt: TGTGCCAGCAACCCCGGGGGGGGAGTTTACAATGAGCAGTTCTTC

abundance: -
j_gene: TRBJ1-5
d_gene: TRBD1
v_gene: TRBV7-8
CDR3aa: CASSSDRADQPQHF
CDR3nt: TGTGCCAGCAGCTCGGACAGGGCCGATCAGCCCCAGCATTTT

abundance: few
j_gene: TRBJ2-1
d_gene: -
v_gene: TRBV7-2
CDR3aa: CASSLVIRRSMNEQFF
CDR3nt: TGTGCCAGCAGCTTAGTCATCCGGAGGAGCATGAATGAGCAGTTCTTC

abundance: -
j_gene: TRBJ2-3
d_gene: TRBD2
v_gene: TRBV3-1/TRBV3-2
CDR3aa: CASSQVGLAGGPDTQYF
CDR3nt: TGTGCCAGCAGCCAAGTCGGGCTAGCGGGAGGGCCAGATACGCAGTATTTT

abundance: -
j_gene: TRBJ1-1
d_gene: TRBD1
v_gene: TRBV7-9
CDR3aa: CASSSGQGAYTEAFF
CDR3nt: TGTGCCAGCAGCTCAGGACAGGGGGCGTACACTGAAGCTTTCTTT

abundance: medium-sized
j_gene: TRBJ2-7
d_gene: -
v_gene: TRBV5-1
CDR3aa: CASSLGSTYEQYF
CDR3nt: TGCGCCAGCAGCCTCGGTTCGACCTACGAGCAGTACTTC

abundance: once
j_gene: TRBJ2-1
d_gene: -
v_gene: TRBV9
CDR3aa: CASSARPSSYNEQFF
CDR3nt: TGTGCCAGCAGCGCCAGGCCCAGCTCCTACAATGAGCAGTTCTTC

abundance: -
j_gene: TRBJ2-2
d_gene: TRBD2
v_gene: TRBV4-1
CDR3aa: CASSPGGLAGSTGELFF
CDR3nt: TGCGCCAGCAGCCCTGGCGGACTAGCGGGAAGCACCGGGGAGCTGTTTTTT

abundance: -
j_gene: TRBJ2-7
d_gene: TRBD1
v_gene: TRBV4-1
CDR3aa: CASSQGDSSYEQYF
CDR3nt: TGCGCCAGCAGCCAAGGGGACAGCTCCTACGAGCAGTACTTC

abundance: -
j_gene: TRBJ1-1
d_gene: -
v_gene: TRBV5-6
CDR3aa: CASSLPSFGNTEAFF
CDR3nt: TGTGCCAGCAGCTTGCCTTCGTTCGGGAACACTGAAGCTTTCTTT

abundance: -
j_gene: TRBJ2-7
d_gene: -
v_gene: TRBV10-3
CDR3aa: CATGAGGSYEQYF
CDR3nt: TGTGCCACAGGGGCAGGGGGGTCCTACGAGCAGTACTTC

abundance: -
j_gene: TRBJ1-2
d_gene: -
v_gene: TRBV19
CDR3aa: CASSKGGDTRTYGYTF
CDR3nt: TGTGCCAGTAGTAAAGGGGGGGACACGAGAACATATGGCTACACCTTC

abundance: -
j_gene: TRBJ1-1
d_gene: TRBD1
v_gene: TRBV12-3/TRBV12-4
CDR3aa: CASSTGTGEAFF
CDR3nt: TGTGCCAGCAGTACCGGGACAGGGGAGGCTTTCTTT

abundance: -
j_gene: TRBJ2-3
d_gene: -
v_gene: TRBV6-1
CDR3aa: CASSEQERTGDTQYF
CDR3nt: TGTGCCAGCAGTGAACAAGAAAGAACGGGAGATACGCAGTATTTT

abundance: once
j_gene: TRBJ2-3
d_gene: TRBD2
v_gene: TRBV15
CDR3aa: CATSRDRRGATDTQYF
CDR3nt: TGTGCCACCAGCAGAGATCGGCGGGGGGCCACAGATACGCAGTATTTT

abundance: -
j_gene: TRBJ2-3
d_gene: -
v_gene: TRBV5-5
CDR3aa: CASSLLRGAGTDTQYF
CDR3nt: TGTGCCAGCAGCTTGCTTCGGGGGGCCGGCACAGATACGCAGTATTTT

abundance: -
j_gene: TRBJ1-2
d_gene: TRBD1
v_gene: TRBV10-3
CDR3aa: CATQPTGEVYGYTF
CDR3nt: TGTGCCACCCAACCGACAGGGGAGGTCTATGGCTACACCTTC

abundance: -
j_gene: TRBJ1-4
d_gene: TRBD1
v_gene: TRBV12-3/TRBV12-4
CDR3aa: CASSYRGVEKLFF
CDR3nt: TGTGCCAGCAGTTACAGGGGGGTGGAAAAACTGTTTTTT

abundance: -
j_gene: TRBJ1-3
d_gene: TRBD1
v_gene: TRBV7-2
CDR3aa: CASSLAGTVWSSGNTIYF
CDR3nt: TGTGCCAGCAGCTTAGCGGGGACAGTGTGGAGCTCTGGAAACACCATATATTTT

abundance: -
j_gene: TRBJ2-7
d_gene: -
v_gene: TRBV19
CDR3aa: CASSANPGNSYEQYF
CDR3nt: TGTGCCAGTAGTGCGAACCCAGGCAACTCCTACGAGCAGTACTTC

abundance: -
j_gene: TRBJ1-1
d_gene: TRBD1
v_gene: TRBV30
CDR3aa: CAWSATTGTVNTEAFF
CDR3nt: TGTGCCTGGAGTGCGACGACCGGGACAGTGAACACTGAAGCTTTCTTT

abundance: -
j_gene: TRBJ2-1
d_gene: TRBD1
v_gene: TRBV13
CDR3aa: CASSSRTGPIEDEQFF
CDR3nt: TGTGCCAGCAGCTCTCGGACAGGGCCAATCGAGGATGAGCAGTTCTTC

abundance: -
j_gene: TRBJ2-7
d_gene: TRBD2
v_gene: TRBV6-2/TRBV6-3
CDR3aa: CASSLGLASYEQYF
CDR3nt: TGTGCCAGCAGTTTGGGACTAGCTTCCTACGAGCAGTACTTC

abundance: -
j_gene: TRBJ1-2
d_gene: TRBD1
v_gene: TRBV6-5
CDR3aa: CASSQSGQPSGGYTF
CDR3nt: TGTGCCAGCAGCCAATCGGGACAGCCCTCTGGTGGCTACACCTTC

abundance: -
j_gene: TRBJ2-7
d_gene: -
v_gene: TRBV7-4
CDR3aa: CASSSPILQFPLYEQYF
CDR3nt: TGTGCCAGCAGCTCTCCCATTTTACAGTTCCCCCTCTACGAGCAGTACTTC

abundance: -
j_gene: TRBJ1-5
d_gene: TRBD1
v_gene: TRBV30
CDR3aa: CAWSGTGNQPQHF
CDR3nt: TGTGCCTGGAGTGGGACAGGGAATCAGCCCCAGCATTTT

abundance: -
j_gene: TRBJ1-1
d_gene: -
v_gene: TRBV13
CDR3aa: CASSLEEEAFF
CDR3nt: TGTGCCAGCAGCTTAGAGGAGGAAGCTTTCTTT

abundance: -
j_gene: TRBJ2-3
d_gene: TRBD2
v_gene: TRBV11-2
CDR3aa: CASSFLAGGLTDTQYF
CDR3nt: TGTGCCAGCAGCTTCTTAGCGGGGGGCCTCACAGATACGCAGTATTTT

abundance: -
j_gene: TRBJ2-7
d_gene: TRBD1
v_gene: TRBV11-2
CDR3aa: CASTLGQGTYEQYF
CDR3nt: TGTGCCAGCACTTTAGGACAGGGTACCTACGAGCAGTACTTC

abundance: -
j_gene: TRBJ2-2
d_gene: TRBD1
v_gene: TRBV2
CDR3aa: CASSGQGLPGELFF
CDR3nt: TGTGCCAGCAGCGGACAGGGTTTACCCGGGGAGCTGTTTTTT

abundance: -
j_gene: TRBJ2-7
d_gene: TRBD2
v_gene: TRBV10-2
CDR3aa: CASRAGLAGNYEQYF
CDR3nt: TGCGCCAGCAGAGCGGGACTAGCGGGGAACTACGAGCAGTACTTC

abundance: -
j_gene: TRBJ1-6
d_gene: -
v_gene: TRBV19
CDR3aa: CASRVSSYNSPLHF
CDR3nt: TGTGCCAGTAGGGTGAGCTCCTATAATTCACCCCTCCACTTT